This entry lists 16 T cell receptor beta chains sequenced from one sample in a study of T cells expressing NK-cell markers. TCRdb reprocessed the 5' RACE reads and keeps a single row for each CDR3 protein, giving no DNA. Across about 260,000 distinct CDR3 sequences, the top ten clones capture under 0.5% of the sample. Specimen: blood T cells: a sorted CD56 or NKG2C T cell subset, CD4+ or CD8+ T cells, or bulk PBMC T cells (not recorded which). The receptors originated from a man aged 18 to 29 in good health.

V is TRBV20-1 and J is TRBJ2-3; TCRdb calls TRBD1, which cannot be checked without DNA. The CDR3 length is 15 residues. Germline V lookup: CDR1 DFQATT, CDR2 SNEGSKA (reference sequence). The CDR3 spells CSARSQGKWTDTQYF.

CDR3 sequence reads: CASSEVPGGLGETQYF. V and J are TRBV25-1 and TRBJ2-5; the TRBD1 assignment by TCRdb is unverifiable without DNA. Germline V gene lookup returns CDR1 MGHDK and CDR2 SYGVNS. This CDR3 spans 16 amino acids. Together with reference TRBV25-1 and TRBJ2-5, the CDR3 gives the full variable domain: EADIYQTPRYLVIGTGKKITLECSQTMGHDKMYWYQQDPGMELHLIHYSYGVNSTEKGDLSSESTVSRIRTEHFPLTLESARPSHTSQYLCASSEVPGGLGETQYFGPGTRLLVL.

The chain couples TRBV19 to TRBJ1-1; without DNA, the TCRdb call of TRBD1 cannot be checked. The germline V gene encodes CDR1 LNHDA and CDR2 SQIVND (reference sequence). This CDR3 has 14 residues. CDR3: CASRAGTANTEAFF.

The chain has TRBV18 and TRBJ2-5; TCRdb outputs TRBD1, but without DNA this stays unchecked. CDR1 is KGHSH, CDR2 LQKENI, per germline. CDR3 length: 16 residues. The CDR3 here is CASSPQNGAVQETQYF.

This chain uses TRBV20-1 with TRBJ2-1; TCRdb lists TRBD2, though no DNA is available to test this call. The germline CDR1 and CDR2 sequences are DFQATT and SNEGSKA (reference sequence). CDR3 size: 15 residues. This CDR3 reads CSARGEHLRVKESFF.

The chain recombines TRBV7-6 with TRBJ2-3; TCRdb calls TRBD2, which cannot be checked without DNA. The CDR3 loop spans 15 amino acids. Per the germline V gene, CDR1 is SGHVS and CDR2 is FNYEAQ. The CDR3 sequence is CASSLRSGGRDTQYF. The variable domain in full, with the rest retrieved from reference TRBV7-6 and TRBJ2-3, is GAGVSQSPRYKVTKRGQDVALRCDPISGHVSLYWYRQALGQGPEFLTYFNYEAQQDKSGLPNDRFSAERPEGSISTLTIQRTEQRDSAMYRCASSLRSGGRDTQYFGPGTRLTVL.

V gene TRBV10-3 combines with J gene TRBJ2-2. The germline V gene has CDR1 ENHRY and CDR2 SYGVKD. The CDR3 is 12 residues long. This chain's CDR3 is CAISRNTGELFF.

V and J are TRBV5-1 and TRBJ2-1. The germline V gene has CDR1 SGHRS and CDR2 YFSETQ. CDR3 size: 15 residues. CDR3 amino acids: CASSLDSTTYNEQFF.

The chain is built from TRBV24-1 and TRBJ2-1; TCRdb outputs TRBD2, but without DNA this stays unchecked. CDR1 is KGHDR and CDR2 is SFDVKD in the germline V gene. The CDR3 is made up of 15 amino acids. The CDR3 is CATSDEGLARNEQFF.

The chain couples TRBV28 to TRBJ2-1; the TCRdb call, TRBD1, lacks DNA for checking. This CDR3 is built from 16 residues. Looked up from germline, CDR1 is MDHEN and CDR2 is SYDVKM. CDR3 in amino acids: CASSYSQGQGWNEQFF.

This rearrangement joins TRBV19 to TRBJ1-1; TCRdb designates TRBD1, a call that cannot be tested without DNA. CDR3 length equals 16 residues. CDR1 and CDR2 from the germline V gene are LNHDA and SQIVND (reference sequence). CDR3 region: CASSQRTGTMNTEAFF.

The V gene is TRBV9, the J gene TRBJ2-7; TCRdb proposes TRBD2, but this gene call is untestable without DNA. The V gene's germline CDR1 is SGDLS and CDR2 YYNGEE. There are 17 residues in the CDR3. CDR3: CASSGGALWGGTYEQYF. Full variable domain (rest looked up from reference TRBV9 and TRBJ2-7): DSGVTQTPKHLITATGQRVTLRCSPRSGDLSVYWYQQSLDQGLQFLIQYYNGEERAKGNILERFSAQQFPDLHSELNLSSLELGDSALYFCASSGGALWGGTYEQYFGPGTRLTVT.

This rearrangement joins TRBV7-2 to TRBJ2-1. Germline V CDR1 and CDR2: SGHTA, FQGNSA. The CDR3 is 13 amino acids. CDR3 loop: CASSSGLDNEQFF.

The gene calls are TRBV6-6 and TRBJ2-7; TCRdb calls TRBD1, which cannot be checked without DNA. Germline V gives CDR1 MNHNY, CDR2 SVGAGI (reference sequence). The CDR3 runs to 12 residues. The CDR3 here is CASRDRGYEQYF.

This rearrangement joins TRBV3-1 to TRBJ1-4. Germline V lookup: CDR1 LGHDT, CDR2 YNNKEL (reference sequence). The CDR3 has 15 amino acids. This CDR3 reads CASSQIESKDEKLFF.

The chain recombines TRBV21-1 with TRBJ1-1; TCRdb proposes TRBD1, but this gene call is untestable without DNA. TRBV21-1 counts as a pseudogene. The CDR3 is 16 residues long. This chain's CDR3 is CASSINAGKWNTEAFF.